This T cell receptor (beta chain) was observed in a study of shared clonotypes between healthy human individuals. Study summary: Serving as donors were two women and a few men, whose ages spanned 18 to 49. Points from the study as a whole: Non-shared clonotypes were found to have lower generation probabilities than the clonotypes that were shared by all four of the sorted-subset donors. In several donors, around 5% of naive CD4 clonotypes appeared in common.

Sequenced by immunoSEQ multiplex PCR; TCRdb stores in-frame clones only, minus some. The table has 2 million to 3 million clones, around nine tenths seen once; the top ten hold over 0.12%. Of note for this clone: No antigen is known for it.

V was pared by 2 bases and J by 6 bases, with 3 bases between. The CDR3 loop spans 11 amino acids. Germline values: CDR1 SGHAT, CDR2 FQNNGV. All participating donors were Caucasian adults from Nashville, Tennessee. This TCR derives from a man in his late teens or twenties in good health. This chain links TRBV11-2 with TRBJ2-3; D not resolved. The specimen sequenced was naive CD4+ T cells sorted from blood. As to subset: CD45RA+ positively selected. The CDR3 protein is CASSLLDTQYF. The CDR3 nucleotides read TGTGCCAGCAGCTTATTGGATACGCAGTATTTT. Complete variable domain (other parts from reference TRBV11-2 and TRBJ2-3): EAGVAQSPRYKIIEKRQSVAFWCNPISGHATLYWYQQILGQGPKLLIQFQNNGVVDDSQLPKDRFSAERLKGVDSTLKIQPAKLEDSAVYLCASSLLDTQYFGPGTRLTVL.